The T cell receptor (beta chain) under discussion was sequenced for a study of T-cell reconstitution after alpha-beta-depleted transplantation in children. Germline V gene lookup returns CDR1 DFQATT and CDR2 SNEGSKA (reference sequence). The CDR3 runs to 16 residues. V was pared by 0 bases and J by 0 bases, with 13 bases between. Preparation of the TCRbeta library used unique molecular identifiers. From the PCR reads, TCRdb called clonotypes with MiXCR, one entry per CDR3 protein. The sample carries around 680,000 distinct CDR3 sequences, roughly 17% recorded once. This clonotype was observed many times.

The TCR comes from a human donor who donated a stem cell graft to a child with acute myeloid leukemia. The chain has TRBV20-1 and TRBJ2-3, with D tentatively TRBD2 (5 bases). Sequencing was performed on PBMCs from the stem cell graft donor, taken from the stem cell graft. The CDR3 region is CSARDPSGGSTDTQYF. CDR3 in DNA: TGCAGTGCTAGAGATCCATCTGGAGGTAGCACAGATACGCAGTATTTT.